This T cell receptor beta chain stems from a study of cytomegalovirus exposure and HLA in healthy donors. PCR was performed using 60 Vbeta and 13 Jbeta primers. Sequenced by immunoSEQ multiplex PCR; TCRdb stores in-frame clones only, minus some. In the table there are 220,000 or so clones, about 74% of which are singletons. Remarks on this clone: What it binds is not known. Germline is not matched at one junction end, which may reflect a read error.

The CDR3 has 15 residues. The germline V gene encodes CDR1 MGHRA and CDR2 YSYEKL. Study-wide results and limits: Other equally common chains were less clonally expanded than HLA-associated TCR beta chains, a later analysis showed. A highly shared variant cluster was judged a likely technical artifact. Later analysis reportedly placed an Asian-associated ancestry cluster below the approximately 650-donor mean in N-insertions.

This chain joins TRBV4-1 and TRBJ2-7; 13 positions agree with TRBD2. The TCR was taken from a woman aged 25-40 years in good health and CMV-seronegative. Sequencing was carried out using PBMCs. For the CDR3, the DNA is TGTGCCAGCAGCTTACTAGCGGGAGGGCCCTACGAGCAGTACTTC. Translated: CASSLLAGGPYEQYF.